This passage covers 27 T cell receptor beta chains from one sample sequenced in a study of shared clonotypes between healthy human individuals. The repertoire was sequenced with immunoSEQ multiplex PCR; TCRdb's copy has only in-frame clones and lacks some. This table holds over 700,000 clones, over 60% found once. The sample consisted of memory CD4+ T cells sorted from blood. As to subset: CD45RA-negative fraction. These receptors came from a woman aged 30 to 39 in good health.

The V gene is TRBV5-1, the J gene TRBJ1-3; D perhaps matches TRBD1 (5 bases). V lost 3 bases and J lost 2, with 12 bases in between. The CDR3 runs to 15 residues. CDR1 is SGHRS, CDR2 YFSETQ, per germline. In DNA, the CDR3 is TGCGCCAGCAGCTCATCCCCGGGGCCTGGAAACACCATATATTTT. Amino acid sequence: CASSSSPGPGNTIYF.

The rearrangement uses TRBV6-1 and TRBJ1-5; possibly TRBD1 for D (5 bases). Trimming took 0 bases from V and 8 from J, leaving 14 bases between them. The CDR3 consists of 15 residues. The germline V gene encodes CDR1 MNHNS and CDR2 SASEGT. The CDR3 loop reads CASSEAGDRWEPQHF. The CDR3 DNA sequence: TGTGCCAGCAGTGAAGCAGGCGACAGATGGGAGCCCCAGCATTTT.

In regard to this clone: At the DNA level, this CDR3 is encoded by other sequences in the same sample as well. The chain carries TRBV6-6 and TRBJ1-1, with D unclear. CDR3 length equals 13 residues. The V gene's germline CDR1 is MNHNY and CDR2 SVGAGI (reference sequence). Trimming removed 3 bases at V and 2 bases at J, with 7 bases between. CDR3 DNA: TGTGCCAGCAGTTATTGGGGTAACACTGAAGCTTTCTTT. Its protein is CASSYWGNTEAFF.

V gene TRBV1 combines with J gene TRBJ1-2. TRBV1 is recorded as a pseudogene. The CDR3 sequence is 13 residues long. CDR3 region: CTSSQGGNYGYTF. The CDR3 DNA follows: TGCACCAGCAGCCAAGGGGGGAACTATGGCTACACCTTC.

The CDR3 loop reads CASSSQGTNTEAFF. CDR3 nucleotides: TGTGCCAGCAGTTCACAGGGGACGAACACTGAAGCTTTCTTT. J is TRBJ1-1 and V is TRBV6-5; 7 positions agree with TRBD1. The germline V gene encodes CDR1 MNHEY and CDR2 SVGAGI. V was pared by 4 bases and J by 1 base, with 3 bases of the junction left unmatched. The CDR3 extends over 14 amino acids.

The sample holds a few counts of this clone. Distinct nucleotide sequences in the sample also encode this CDR3. CDR3 sequence (DNA): TGCAGTGCTTCCGGCCACTACGAGCAGTACTTC. It translates to CSASGHYEQYF. The rearrangement links TRBV20-1 to TRBJ2-7; D gene ambiguous. The germline gives CDR1 DFQATT, CDR2 SNEGSKA (reference sequence). The CDR3 extends over 11 amino acids. Trimming cost V 5 bases and J 3 bases, with 8 bases left between them.

V and J are TRBV2 and TRBJ2-5, with TRBD2 matching 12 bases. The CDR3 contains 15 residues. Germline-derived CDR1 and CDR2 are SNHLY and FYNNEI. Trimming at V came to 5 bases and at J to 4 bases, leaving 5 bases not matched to a gene. CDR3 loop: CASSRTSGTVETQYF. The CDR3 region has the DNA TGTGCCAGCAGTCGGACTAGCGGGACTGTAGAGACCCAGTACTTC.

This chain links TRBV2 with TRBJ2-7, with TRBD2 identical over 11 bases. The CDR3 covers 17 residues. V shed 5 bases and J 5 bases; nucleotides not matched to a gene: 14. Per the germline V gene, CDR1 is SNHLY and CDR2 is FYNNEI. In nucleotides, the CDR3 is TGTGCCAGCAGTCCCCAACTAGCGGGAGTATCCCCCCACGAGCAGTACTTC. It codes for CASSPQLAGVSPHEQYF.

The chain couples TRBV14 to TRBJ2-1, with D tentatively TRBD2 (6 bases). The CDR3 covers 13 residues. V lost 8 bases, J lost 7 bases, and 15 bases lay in between. The germline V gene has CDR1 SGHDN and CDR2 FVKESK. In DNA, the CDR3 is TGTGCCAGCGGGCCGGGGAGCGGGAATGAGCAGTTCTTC. Amino acid sequence: CASGPGSGNEQFF.

This sequence joins TRBV7-9 and TRBJ1-5, with D tentatively TRBD1 (5 bases). V gave up 5 bases and J gave up 7 bases, with 12 bases separating them. This CDR3 is 13 amino acids long. Germline CDR1 SEHNR, CDR2 FQNEAQ (reference sequence). CDR3 sequence reads: CASSRGGGQPQHF. In DNA form, the CDR3 reads TGTGCCAGCAGCCGTGGGGGAGGGCAGCCCCAGCATTTT.

As regards this clone: The sample has other DNA sequences that encode this CDR3 too. V usage is TRBV18 and J usage is TRBJ1-1; no clear D. This CDR3 region has 13 residues. Germline V gene data show CDR1 as KGHSH and CDR2 as LQKENI. V dropped 2 bases and J dropped 2 bases, with 6 bases sitting between them. CDR3 DNA: TGTGCCAGCTCACCATTGGAAAACACTGAAGCTTTCTTT. Translating it yields CASSPLENTEAFF.

J is TRBJ2-1 and V is TRBV9; D remains ambiguous. Germline V gives CDR1 SGDLS, CDR2 YYNGEE. The V and J ends lost 0 bases and 4 bases respectively, with 5 bases between them. The CDR3 runs to 13 residues. The CDR3 nucleotides read TGTGCCAGCAGCGTAGGCCGGTACAATGAGCAGTTCTTC. Translating it yields CASSVGRYNEQFF.

This clone was counted many times. The CDR3 nucleotides read TGTGCCAGCAGCCCCCGTGGGGATTCTAACTATGGCTACACCTTC. It yields the protein CASSPRGDSNYGYTF. The genes are TRBV16 and TRBJ1-2, with no clear D. The V and J ends lost 4 bases and 0 bases respectively, with 12 bases between them. The CDR3 sequence is 15 residues long. Per the germline V gene, CDR1 is KGHSY and CDR2 is FQNENV.

This clone turned up a few times. The genes are TRBV19 and TRBJ1-5; D possibly corresponds to TRBD1 (6 bases). Deletions cut 10 bases from V and 1 base from J, with 14 bases between. Germline V gene sequence: CDR1 LNHDA, CDR2 SQIVND (reference sequence). This CDR3 is 14 amino acids long. CDR3 nucleotide sequence: TGTGCCACAAGGCCACAGGGAAGCAATCAGCCCCAGCATTTT. This encodes CATRPQGSNQPQHF.

CDR3 bases: TGTGCCAGCAGTCCCATGGGGCTAGCGGGCAATGAGCAGTTCTTC. Residues: CASSPMGLAGNEQFF. The rearrangement uses TRBV6-1 and TRBJ2-1; 8 positions agree with TRBD2. The CDR3 covers 15 residues. The junction had 9 bases not matched to a gene; V was cut back by 5 bases and J by 6 bases. Per germline, CDR1 MNHNS and CDR2 SASEGT.

The rearrangement links TRBV7-9 to TRBJ2-3; D perhaps matches TRBD2 (5 bases). Looked up from germline, CDR1 is SEHNR and CDR2 is FQNEAQ (reference sequence). V was trimmed by 5 bases and J by 5 bases, leaving 8 bases between them. The length of the CDR3 is 12 residues. The CDR3 is CASSKSGDTQYF. The CDR3 nucleotides read TGTGCCAGCAGCAAGAGCGGAGATACGCAGTATTTT. Supplemented by reference TRBV7-9 and TRBJ2-3, the full variable domain reads DTGVSQNPRHKITKRGQNVTFRCDPISEHNRLYWYRQTLGQGPEFLTYFQNEAQLEKSRLLSDRFSAERPKGSFSTLEIQRTEQGDSAMYLCASSKSGDTQYFGPGTRLTVL.

This clone was seen many times. The chain joins TRBV27 to TRBJ2-1; TRBD1 might be the D (6 bases). Trimming removed 6 bases at V and 4 bases at J, with 22 bases between. Germline lookup yields CDR1 MNHEY and CDR2 SMNVEV (reference sequence). The CDR3 spans 17 residues. The DNA for the CDR3 is TGTGCCAGCAGAGATCCTTCCGGGACACTTACATACAATGAGCAGTTCTTC. It codes for CASRDPSGTLTYNEQFF.

This clone was observed a handful of times. V and J are TRBV4-1 and TRBJ1-4, with 7 nucleotides matching TRBD1. Germline CDR1 is MGHRA and CDR2 is YSYEKL. The trim removed 0 bases at V and 8 bases at J, leaving 6 bases unmatched. The CDR3 totals 15 residues. CDR3 in DNA: TGCGCCAGCAGCCAAGAGGGTGACAGGGCGGAAAAACTGTTTTTT. Its translation: CASSQEGDRAEKLFF.

There are a few counts of this clone. This chain links TRBV6-4 with TRBJ2-3; D is ambiguous. The V gene lost 2 bases and the J gene lost 6 bases, with 6 bases spanning the gap. Germline V gene data show CDR1 as MRHNA and CDR2 as SNTAGT. CDR3 length: 12 residues. In DNA form, the CDR3 reads TGTGCCAGCAGTGACAAGAGGGATACGCAGTATTTT. It yields the protein CASSDKRDTQYF.

The V gene is TRBV10-3, the J gene TRBJ1-5; 9 nucleotides align to TRBD1. V was pared by 3 bases and J by 0 bases, with 6 bases of the junction left unmatched. This CDR3 is built from 17 residues. CDR1 and CDR2 (germline): ENHRY, SYGVKD. The CDR3 nucleotides are TGTGCCATCAGTGATTACGGGACAGGGACTAGCAATCAGCCCCAGCATTTT. Residues: CAISDYGTGTSNQPQHF.

The chain links TRBV10-3 to TRBJ2-1; no definite D call. The CDR3 has 14 residues. Trimming cost V 7 bases and J 2 bases, with 12 bases left between them. The germline gives CDR1 ENHRY, CDR2 SYGVKD. CDR3 region: CAINQLGTYNEQFF. The CDR3 DNA sequence: TGTGCCATCAATCAGCTGGGTACCTACAATGAGCAGTTCTTC.

This chain joins TRBV7-8 and TRBJ2-5; 7 nucleotides agree with TRBD2. The V segment lost 4 bases and the J segment 0 bases; nucleotides outside the gene matches: 8. CDR1 and CDR2 from the germline V gene are SGHVS and FQNEAQ. The CDR3 covers 16 residues. This chain's CDR3 is CASSSPGLGNQETQYF. The CDR3 bases are TGTGCCAGCAGCTCCCCCGGACTAGGGAACCAAGAGACCCAGTACTTC.

The chain has TRBV10-3 and TRBJ1-1; no definite D call. The ends were cut back, 7 bases at V and 1 base at J, with 10 bases in the middle. Germline V gene lookup returns CDR1 ENHRY and CDR2 SYGVKD. This CDR3 is built from 13 residues. CDR3 loop: CAITTTGNTEAFF. CDR3 nucleotides: TGTGCCATCACTACGACGGGGAACACTGAAGCTTTCTTT.

V is TRBV6-1 and J is TRBJ1-2; 9 bases are a match to TRBD1. The V and J ends lost 3 bases and 2 bases, in that order; junction bases with no gene match: 10. There are 17 residues in the CDR3. Germline V CDR1 and CDR2: MNHNS, SASEGT. The CDR3 DNA follows: TGTGCCAGCAGTGACCTAATGAACAGGGGGCAGAACTATGGCTACACCTTC. The encoded protein is CASSDLMNRGQNYGYTF.

The J gene is TRBJ1-4, the V gene TRBV18; D ambiguous. With 4 bases removed from V and 8 bases from J, the gap between germline ends came to 11 bases. CDR3 length: 13 amino acids. In germline, CDR1 is KGHSH, CDR2 LQKENI. The DNA for the CDR3 is TGTGCCAGCTCACAGGGAGCACAAGAAAAACTGTTTTTT. Its translation is CASSQGAQEKLFF.

The chain employs TRBV18 and TRBJ1-1; D is possibly TRBD1 (6 bases). Trimming removed 3 bases from V and 1 base from J, with 15 bases in between. Germline CDR1 and CDR2: KGHSH and LQKENI. The CDR3 runs 16 residues. CDR3 bases: TGTGCCAGCTCACCTACTTTAGAGACAGGGAACACTGAAGCTTTCTTT. Its protein is CASSPTLETGNTEAFF.

This chain uses TRBV15 with TRBJ2-7; tentative D call: TRBD1 (5 bases). V was clipped by 0 bases and J by 5 bases, with 14 bases between them. CDR1 is LNHNV, CDR2 YYDKDF, per germline (reference sequence). This CDR3 has 15 residues. The CDR3 region is CATSRDNRFLDEQYF. CDR3 bases: TGTGCCACCAGCAGAGATAACAGGTTTCTCGACGAGCAGTACTTC.